This entry describes one T cell receptor (beta chain). Its antigen is not known. TCRdb processed the 5' RACE reads again and assigns one entry to each CDR3 protein, with no DNA. This sample's table has 120,000 to 150,000 distinct CDR3 sequences. This sample is part of a study of T cells expressing NK-cell markers. Study context: Sorted CD3+CD56+NKG2C+, CD3+CD56+NKG2C- and CD3+CD56-NKG2C+ T cells provided the TCR beta repertoires. Out of eight donors sequenced, seven tested HCMV-seropositive and the remaining one seronegative. Broader study findings: HCMV specificity of the expanded NKG2C+ T cell clones was not established. About 1.0-7.5% of CD8+ T cells in roughly six donors belonged to dominant NKG2C+ clonotypes.

Sequenced input: blood T cells: a sorted CD56 or NKG2C T cell subset, CD4+ or CD8+ T cells, or bulk PBMC T cells (not recorded which). The receptor's source is a man aged 18 to 29 in good health.

The CDR3 sequence is CATSATPTGPPFTDTQYF. This chain joins TRBV24-1 and TRBJ2-3; the D call of TRBD2 rests on TCRdb alone, since no DNA is present to check it. CDR3 length: 18 amino acids. In germline, CDR1 is KGHDR, CDR2 SFDVKD.